The text below deals with one T cell receptor (beta chain). Its cognate antigen is unknown. CDR1 and CDR2 (germline): SGHTA, FQGNSA. The length of the CDR3 is 15 residues. V was clipped by 1 base and J by 2 bases, with 12 bases between them. The sample is drawn from a study of regulatory T cells. Study-wide findings and caveats: In CD3G-deficient patients, conventional CD4+ T cells were enriched for hydrophobic CDR3 residues at positions 6 and 7. Skewed V and J usage and few unique V-J pairs marked patient repertoires, most in Tregs.

The primer mix had 52 TRBV and 13 TRBJ primers. The table came from immunoSEQ multiplex PCR; TCRdb's copy has only in-frame clones and leaves some out. The sample lists under 45,000 clones, about 91% occurring once. Sorting split CD4+ cells into CD25-high CD127-low Tregs and CD25-low CD127-high conventional T cells. The receptor comes from a person under 30 with CD3G deficiency. The V call is TRBV7-2, the J call TRBJ2-7, with a tentative D call TRBD2 (6 bases). Input material: conventional CD4+ T cells sorted from blood. CDR3 amino acids: CASSLGGGETYEQYF. In DNA, the CDR3 is TGTGCCAGCAGCTTAGGTGGCGGGGAGACCTACGAGCAGTACTTC.